This T cell receptor (beta chain) was documented in a study of neurological immune-mediated disorders. TCRdb reanalysed the 5' RACE reads using MiXCR and keeps one entry per CDR3 protein. This sample has about 62,000 distinct CDR3 sequences; over 3.5% occur once, and the top ten carry roughly 2%. The germline CDR1 and CDR2 sequences are SGHTA and FQGNSA. The CDR3 is made up of 15 amino acids. With regard to this clonotype: Germline is not matched at one junction end, which may reflect a read error.

This TCR came from a woman in her 50s with multiple sclerosis. This chain joins TRBV7-2 and TRBJ1-5; D unresolved. Sequencing used PBMCs. The CDR3, as DNA: TGTGCCAGCAGCTTAGCGGCGGGATTCAATCAGCCCCAGAATTTT. This codes for CASSLAAGFNQPQNF.